What follows describes a single T cell receptor (beta chain). Which antigen it targets is not known. Base qualities are not provided; no much larger clone lies one nucleotide away. This record comes from a study of T cells in Graves' hyperthyroidism and ophthalmopathy (dated by TCRdb to about 2019). For the wider study: A discovery cohort of about a hundred patients, about 40 with Graves' ophthalmopathy and approximately 55 with stable Graves' hyperthyroidism, was used to find distinguishing TCR V-J signatures. Whether ophthalmopathy could be predicted prospectively was tested in an independent validation cohort made up of 18 to 20 hyperthyroidism patients plus 17 patients who later progressed to ophthalmopathy. For training and testing, the roughly 97 patients in the discovery cohort were randomly divided in a 7:3 ratio. In about 6 Graves' hyperthyroidism patients, the study also compared T-cell repertoires from thyroid tissue with T-cell repertoires from blood. Following sampling, methimazole starting at 30 mg daily was given to hyperthyroidism patients, and high-dose intravenous methylprednisolone was given to ophthalmopathy patients. TCR Vbeta CDR3 sequencing of approximately 140 peripheral blood samples (approximately 44 ophthalmopathy, 75 to 80 hyperthyroidism and some 17 progressor patients) is reported in the paper.

The TCR beta CDR3 regions were amplified from RNA transcripts. The first round of RT-PCR for the TCR CDR3 was performed with the HTBI primer set and the Qiagen OneStep RT-PCR kit. Libraries were constructed in a second round of multiplex PCR, after which size selection and purification were performed. The libraries were sequenced on an Illumina HiSeq2000 using paired-end 100 bp reads. From the authors' description of their analysis: SOAPnuke was used to process the raw data, throwing out any read that contained adapters or uncalled bases, had a mean Phred below 15, or lacked an exact constant-primer or identifier match. COPE v1.2.5 was used to merge the high-quality paired reads, and each unique nucleotide sequence was defined as a clonotype. MiTCR v1.1 was used to align the clonotypes against IMGT TRBV, TRBD and TRBJ reference segments. Analysis was restricted to V-J combinations with a frequency above 0.0001, which covered roughly 99% of repertoires. The TCS score was defined as the ratio of F50 (clonal expansion) to E x V (chaos), calculated using BLOSUM62-based TCRdist between CDR3 peptides within each V-J. Welch's t-statistics and random forest reduced fewer than 600 V-J features to some 14, which were used in a naive Bayes classifier (R e1071). The Morisita-Horn index was used to measure how similar the thyroid and blood repertoires were. The public reads were quality trimmed at Q25 with fastp and then assembled into clones with MiXCR by TCRdb, keeping productive beta chains. Rows with one shared CDR3 protein collapse into an entry with the most common genes and DNA. Clone size and V and J calls follow TCRdb, not the original study. This sample gives almost 600,000 distinct CDR3 sequences in total; under 60% of them show up just once. The biggest ten clones account for more than 7.5% of the sample.

Findings and caveats that apply to the study as a whole: During validation, the model predicted progression to ophthalmopathy a median of around six months ahead of onset, with almost 71% sensitivity and under 85% specificity. Most expanded thyroid clonotypes (frequency above 0.001) were also detected in blood, a finding suggesting that blood repertoires may reflect thyroid immune responses. Ophthalmopathy was separated from stable hyperthyroidism by a 13 V-J signature model, with approximately 90% sensitivity and 81% to 83% specificity obtained in cross-validation and 80%/75% obtained in testing. No statistical method was used to set the sample size in advance, and investigators knew the group allocation.

Graves' hyperthyroidism was defined as stable when no progression to ophthalmopathy occurred over 18 months of follow-up. The hyperthyroidism patients were between 18 and 65 years old and newly diagnosed, with a disease duration of less than 2 months. Exclusion was applied to patients with uncontrolled infections, other autoimmune diseases, pregnancy or lactation. Diagnoses relied on clinical symptoms, serum thyroxine and TRAb, thyroid ultrasound and orbital computed tomography. Total RNA was extracted using Trizol reagent, and RNA quality was assessed on an Agilent 2100 Bioanalyzer. Reading from cysteine to phenylalanine, the CDR3 counts 11 amino acids. The CDR3 DNA has 33 bases and is translated from base 1. Trimming costs V 3 bases and J 8 bases, and their ends lie 7 bases apart. CDR1 and CDR2 are read off the germline V gene (reference sequence) as LNHNV and YYDKDF.

This receptor was taken from a young woman with Graves' hyperthyroidism. The sequence joins TRBV15 to TRBJ1-2; the D gene remains uncertain. The specimen sequenced was peripheral blood or thyroid tissue (not recorded which). At the DNA level, the sequence is TGTGCCACCAGCAGGGGTGTGGGCTACACCTTC. This encodes CATSRGVGYTF. This CDR3, with the reference TRBV15 and TRBJ1-2 proteins standing in past its ends, gives the full variable domain DAMVIQNPRYQVTQFGKPVTLSCSQTLNHNVMYWYQQKSSQAPKLLFHYYDKDFNNEADTPDNFQSRRPNTSFCFLDIRSPGLGDTAMYLCATSRGVGYTFGSGTRLTVV.